Below, 25 T cell receptor beta chains from the same sample are listed, as sequenced in a study of T cells in Graves' hyperthyroidism and ophthalmopathy. Amplification of TCR beta CDR3 regions used RNA as the template. First-round RT-PCR with HTBI primers amplified the TCR CDR3 region. TCRdb independently ran MiXCR on the multiplex PCR reads; one entry per CDR3 protein. The sample records under 350,000 distinct CDR3 sequences, over 15% being singletons. What was sequenced was blood. These receptors originate from a woman aged 60-75 years with Graves' ophthalmopathy.

V usage is TRBV5-1 and J usage is TRBJ2-2; 12 bases agree with TRBD2. The V gene's germline CDR1 is SGHRS and CDR2 YFSETQ. The CDR3 contains 18 residues. V was clipped by 2 bases and J by 8 bases; unmatched bases: 13. This CDR3 is CASSFGELAGGAPGELFF. As DNA, the CDR3 is TGCGCCAGCAGCTTCGGAGAACTAGCGGGGGGTGCACCGGGGGAGCTGTTTTTT.

J is TRBJ2-7 and V is TRBV12-3 or TRBV12-4; D may correspond to TRBD1 or TRBD2 (5 bases each). The ends were cut back, 0 bases at V and 9 bases at J, with 15 bases in the middle. This CDR3 is built from 14 residues. Here the CDR3 reads CASSLAGAPAGQYF. Here the CDR3 DNA reads TGTGCCAGCAGTTTAGCCGGGGCGCCGGCGGGGCAGTACTTC.

This clonotype occurred many times. V and J are TRBV5-6 and TRBJ2-5; D not certain. V was pared by 1 base and J by 5 bases, with 9 bases between. The CDR3 totals 13 residues. Germline V CDR1 and CDR2: SGHDT, YYEEEE. The CDR3 DNA sequence: TGTGCCAGCAGCTTGAATCAGAGGGAGACCCAGTACTTC. Residues: CASSLNQRETQYF.

This clonotype came up many times. The gene calls are TRBV6-2 or TRBV6-3 and TRBJ2-7; D is undetermined. The CDR3 spans 13 residues. V was shortened by 2 bases and J by 2 bases, with 7 bases between the two germline ends. Per germline, CDR1 MNHEY and CDR2 SVGEGT. CDR3 in DNA: TGTGCCAGCAGTTACACAGATCCCTACGAGCAGTACTTC. The encoded protein is CASSYTDPYEQYF.

The chain carries TRBV2 and TRBJ2-2; TRBD2 is a possible D gene (5 bases). CDR3 size: 17 residues. The germline V and J ends were trimmed by 3 bases and 1 base, with 15 bases remaining between them. Germline V gene sequence: CDR1 SNHLY, CDR2 FYNNEI. The CDR3 region has the DNA TGTGCCAGCAGTGACGGTGCGGGCAACCTGAACACCGGGGAGCTGTTTTTT. Its translation is CASSDGAGNLNTGELFF.

The gene calls are TRBV5-6 and TRBJ1-5, with D perhaps matching TRBD1 (5 bases). The CDR3 length is 14 residues. Germline V gene lookup returns CDR1 SGHDT and CDR2 YYEEEE. Trimming removed 2 bases at V and 4 bases at J, with 10 bases between. CDR3 sequence: CASSFQGANQPQHF. CDR3 DNA sequence: TGTGCCAGCAGCTTCCAAGGGGCTAATCAGCCCCAGCATTTT.

This clonotype appeared many times. This chain uses TRBV2 with TRBJ2-3; 12 nucleotides align to TRBD2. Germline V gives CDR1 SNHLY, CDR2 FYNNEI. This CDR3 has 15 residues. V was clipped by 5 bases and J by 5 bases; unmatched bases: 5. CDR3 region: CASSTQTSGGDTQYF. CDR3 sequence (DNA): TGTGCCAGCAGTACTCAGACTAGCGGGGGAGATACGCAGTATTTT.

This clonotype was observed many times. This sequence joins TRBV20-1 and TRBJ2-1; possibly TRBD2 for D (5 bases). The germline CDR1 and CDR2 sequences are DFQATT and SNEGSKA (reference sequence). CDR3 size: 14 residues. The V end was cut by 4 bases, the J end by 1 base, with 11 bases between. The CDR3 DNA is TGCAGTGCTAATGTCGGGATATCCTACAATGAGCAGTTCTTC. It translates to CSANVGISYNEQFF.

This chain connects TRBV11-3 to TRBJ2-2, with a tentative D call TRBD2 (6 bases). Germline V CDR1 and CDR2: SGHNT, YENEEA. The CDR3 length is 16 residues. V lost 5 bases to trimming and J lost 2 bases, with 15 bases between them. CDR3 amino acids: CASSIGGTANTGELFF. The CDR3 nucleotides read TGTGCCAGCAGCATAGGCGGGACCGCTAACACCGGGGAGCTGTTTTTT.

This clonotype was found many times. No DNA is shown, since the ends of the CDR3 on it are uncertain; the CDR3 is the one TCRdb lists. The CDR3 spells CASRPFGAVTEAFF. This chain links TRBV6-1 with TRBJ1-1; TRBD1 is the table's D call, not checked against the DNA. The CDR3 has 14 amino acids, counting both end residues. Germline V CDR1 and CDR2: MNHNS, SASEGT.

This clonotype was found many times. The V gene is TRBV6-5, the J gene TRBJ2-1, with a tentative D call TRBD1 (5 bases). Per germline, CDR1 MNHEY and CDR2 SVGAGI. CDR3 length equals 16 residues. V lost 1 base, J lost 0 bases, and 10 bases lay in between. The CDR3 loop is CASSYWGRSSYNEQFF. DNA for the CDR3: TGTGCCAGCAGTTACTGGGGCAGAAGCTCCTACAATGAGCAGTTCTTC.

V is TRBV28 and J is TRBJ2-7, with no clear D. V was pared by 7 bases and J by 4 bases, with 11 bases between. The CDR3 has 12 residues. Germline V CDR1 and CDR2: MDHEN, SYDVKM. The CDR3 DNA reads TGTGCCAGCACCCAAGGACGGTACGAGCAGTACTTC. Encoded protein: CASTQGRYEQYF.

This clonotype was seen a handful of times. This chain uses TRBV5-5 with TRBJ2-7, with D tentatively TRBD1 or TRBD2 (5 bases each). CDR3 length: 15 residues. CDR1 is SGHKS, CDR2 YYEKEE, per germline (reference sequence). V shed 5 bases and J shed 0 bases, with 15 bases lying between them. The CDR3 coding sequence is TGTGCCAGCAGAGGAACAGGTGGGACCTCCTACGAGCAGTACTTC. It codes for CASRGTGGTSYEQYF. The full variable domain, rest sourced from reference TRBV5-5 and TRBJ2-7, is DAGVTQSPTHLIKTRGQQVTLRCSPISGHKSVSWYQQVLGQGPQFIFQYYEKEERGRGNFPDRFSARQFPNYSSELNVNALLLGDSALYLCASRGTGGTSYEQYFGPGTRLTVT.

Details on this clonotype: A much larger clone lies one base from this, so it may be a read error. The chain is built from TRBV20-1 and TRBJ1-1; tentative D call: TRBD1 (6 bases). The V end was cut by 5 bases, the J end by 7 bases, with 11 bases between. The CDR3 runs to 11 residues. The germline gives CDR1 DFQATT, CDR2 SNEGSKA (reference sequence). The CDR3 sequence: CSARRQDEAFF. CDR3 nucleotides: TGCAGTGCTCGTAGACAGGATGAAGCTTTCTTT.

This sequence joins TRBV28 and TRBJ1-2; maybe TRBD1 (5 bases). Germline CDR1 and CDR2: MDHEN and SYDVKM. V lost 7 bases and J lost 5, with 8 bases in between. The CDR3 runs 11 residues. The CDR3 nucleotides are TGTGCCAGCACCCCAGGGTATGGCTACACCTTC. Encoded protein: CASTPGYGYTF.

As regards this clonotype: This may arise from a read error, as a much more abundant clone is one base away. The rearrangement joins TRBV6-2 or TRBV6-3 to TRBJ2-3, with D hard to call. CDR1 is MNHEY, CDR2 SVGEGT, per germline. Trimming pared 5 bases from V and 4 bases from J, leaving 19 bases between. The CDR3 covers 16 residues. CDR3 amino acids: CASSGDSILLADTQYF. CDR3 DNA: TGTGCCAGCAGTGGAGATTCCATTCTGCTCGCAGATACGCAGTATTTT.

V usage is TRBV18 and J usage is TRBJ2-7; D is unresolved. V was trimmed by 2 bases and J by 4 bases, leaving 9 bases between them. This CDR3 has 13 amino acids. CDR1 KGHSH and CDR2 LQKENI come from the germline V gene. The CDR3 reads CASSPKPRYEQYF. The DNA for the CDR3 is TGTGCCAGCTCACCAAAGCCCCGGTACGAGCAGTACTTC.

V and J are TRBV20-1 and TRBJ2-1; 10 positions match TRBD1. Germline trimming cut 4 bases from V and 6 bases from J; bases unmatched to any gene: 3. CDR1 is DFQATT, CDR2 SNEGSKA, per germline (reference sequence). The CDR3 loop spans 13 amino acids. DNA for the CDR3: TGCAGTGCTACACGGGACAGGGGCAATGAGCAGTTCTTC. Amino acid sequence: CSATRDRGNEQFF.

As to this clonotype: Because it lacks the conserved phenylalanine or tryptophan at the end, this CDR3 is likely a read error. This rearrangement joins TRBV7-9 to TRBJ2-7, with D perhaps TRBD2 (6 bases). The CDR3 is made up of 12 amino acids. In germline, CDR1 is SEHNR, CDR2 FQNEAQ (reference sequence). Trimming took off 0 bases at V and 7 bases at J, with 7 bases between the two ends. CDR3 in DNA: TGTGCCAGCAGCTTAGCGGGGGGAGAGCAGTACCTC. As protein: CASSLAGGEQYL.

This clonotype was detected ten times or more. V and J are TRBV7-8 and TRBJ2-7; 16 bases are shared with TRBD2. There are 18 residues in the CDR3. V lost 5 bases and J lost 3; bases outside the gene matches: 10. Germline CDR1 SGHVS, CDR2 FQNEAQ. The CDR3 DNA reads as TGTGCCAGCAGCAAACCGGGACTAGCGGGGGGGGAGTACTACGAGCAGTACTTC. This encodes CASSKPGLAGGEYYEQYF.

The table lists this clonotype with many counts. V is TRBV11-3 and J is TRBJ2-1; D is undetermined. Germline-derived CDR1 and CDR2 are SGHNT and YENEEA. The V gene lost 5 bases and the J gene lost 8 bases, with 16 bases spanning the gap. The CDR3 has 14 residues. The DNA of the CDR3 is TGTGCCAGCAGCAAAGACGCTAGTCGCTATGAGCAGTTCTTC. Translating gives CASSKDASRYEQFF. Looking up the rest from reference TRBV11-3 and TRBJ2-1 gives the full variable domain: EAGVVQSPRYKIIEKKQPVAFWCNPISGHNTLYWYLQNLGQGPELLIRYENEEAVDDSQLPKDRFSAERLKGVDSTLKIQPAELGDSAVYLCASSKDASRYEQFFGPGTRLTVL.

Of note for this clonotype: A much larger clone sits a single nucleotide away, making a read error possible. The chain is built from TRBV2 and TRBJ1-5; D uncertain. This CDR3 region has 15 residues. The V gene's germline CDR1 is SNHLY and CDR2 FYNNEI. The CDR3 nucleotides are TGTGCCAGCAAAGGAGGAGTCTTTAGCAATCGGCCCCAGCATTTT. It encodes CASKGGVFSNRPQHF.

The table lists this clonotype with a few counts. The chain couples TRBV5-1 to TRBJ1-6, with 9 bases aligning to TRBD1. The CDR3 has 15 residues. CDR1 is SGHRS and CDR2 is YFSETQ in the germline V gene. Trimming at V came to 5 bases and at J to 10 bases, leaving 10 bases not matched to a gene. CDR3 nucleotide sequence: TGCGCCAGCAGGACCGGGACAGGGATAAACTCACCCCTCCACTTT. Translation: CASRTGTGINSPLHF.

The J gene is TRBJ2-1, the V gene TRBV7-2, with D unclear. In germline, CDR1 is SGHTA, CDR2 FQGNSA. The CDR3 is 12 residues long. Trimming took off 0 bases at V and 8 bases at J, with 5 bases between the two ends. CDR3 region: CASSLAWDEQFF. In DNA form, the CDR3 reads TGTGCCAGCAGCTTAGCATGGGATGAGCAGTTCTTC.

With respect to this clonotype: A much larger clone is a single base away; this may be a read error. This chain joins TRBV6-9 and TRBJ2-1; perhaps D is TRBD1 or TRBD2 (5 bases each). Germline loops: CDR1 MNHGY, CDR2 SVAAGI. The CDR3 has 13 residues. V shed 3 bases and J shed 10 bases, with 13 bases lying between them. The CDR3 is CASSYPGTYEQFF. For the CDR3, the DNA is TGTGCCAGCAGTTACCCAGGGACCTACGAGCAGTTCTTC.